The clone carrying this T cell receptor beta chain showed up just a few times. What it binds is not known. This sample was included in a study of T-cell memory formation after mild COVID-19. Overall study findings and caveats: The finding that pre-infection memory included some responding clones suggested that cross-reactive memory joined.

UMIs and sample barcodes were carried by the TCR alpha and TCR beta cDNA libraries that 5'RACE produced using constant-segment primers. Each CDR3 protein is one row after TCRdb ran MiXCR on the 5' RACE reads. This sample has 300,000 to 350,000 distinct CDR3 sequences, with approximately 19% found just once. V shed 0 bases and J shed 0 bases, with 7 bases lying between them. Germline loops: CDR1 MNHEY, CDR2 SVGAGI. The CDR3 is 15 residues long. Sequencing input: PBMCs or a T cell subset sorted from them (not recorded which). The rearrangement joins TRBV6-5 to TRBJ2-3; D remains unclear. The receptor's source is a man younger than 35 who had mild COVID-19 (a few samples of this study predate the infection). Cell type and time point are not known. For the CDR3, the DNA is TGTGCCAGCAGTTACTCGACGACTAGCACAGATACGCAGTATTTT. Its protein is CASSYSTTSTDTQYF.